A single sample is the source of the 29 T cell receptor beta chains below, sequenced in a study of blood T cells in healthy people across ages. A second PCR, run for about 6 to 12 cycles, used a sample-barcoded 5' primer plus a J-beta primer mix. TCRdb re-analysed the 5' RACE reads in MiXCR, keeping a single row per CDR3 protein. The profile shows 1.5 million to 2 million distinct CDR3 sequences, approximately 30% of them singletons. Sequencing was performed on blood. The receptors stem from a woman in her 30s in good health.

This clonotype was recorded at least ten times. V usage is TRBV10-3 and J usage is TRBJ1-2; D is undetermined. CDR1 is ENHRY, CDR2 SYGVKD, per germline. This CDR3 is built from 13 residues. The germline V and J ends were trimmed by 10 bases and 1 base, with 13 bases remaining between them. The CDR3 coding sequence is TGTGCCACCAAGGAGAGCAGTAACTATGGCTACACCTTC. It is translated as CATKESSNYGYTF.

There are many counts of this clonotype. The chain uses TRBV20-1 and TRBJ2-7; 10 bases map to TRBD1. Per germline, CDR1 DFQATT and CDR2 SNEGSKA (reference sequence). This CDR3 contains 13 residues. After removal of 5 bases from V and 3 bases from J, the junction contained 4 bases not matched to a gene. DNA of the CDR3: TGCAGTGCTGTTCGGGACAGGGGCTACGAGCAGTACTTC. This gives the protein CSAVRDRGYEQYF.

This clonotype has more than one count but fewer than ten. The gene calls are TRBV7-2 and TRBJ1-6; weak D call: TRBD1 (5 bases). Per germline, CDR1 SGHTA and CDR2 FQGNSA. Trimming left V 1 base short and J 10 bases short, with 14 bases between. The CDR3 runs 15 residues. CDR3 amino acids: CASSLDTGRGSPLHF. CDR3 sequence (DNA): TGTGCCAGCAGCTTAGATACAGGAAGAGGCTCACCCCTCCACTTT.

This clonotype was seen repeatedly, ten times or more. The gene calls are TRBV5-1 and TRBJ2-7; D gene uncertain. Germline CDR1 is SGHRS and CDR2 is YFSETQ. This CDR3 has 14 residues. The germline V and J ends were trimmed by 0 bases and 0 bases, with 7 bases remaining between them. The CDR3 reads CASSLVDNSYEQYF. The DNA for the CDR3 is TGCGCCAGCAGCTTGGTGGATAACTCCTACGAGCAGTACTTC.

This clonotype has just a few counts. The J gene is TRBJ2-1, the V gene TRBV4-3, with 8 positions matching TRBD1. The CDR3 length is 16 residues. In germline, CDR1 is LGHNA, CDR2 YSLEER. V dropped 0 bases and J dropped 6; count of bases not matched to a gene: 7. CDR3 DNA: TGCGCCAGCAGCCAAGATGCAGGACAGGGTGGCAATGAGCAGTTCTTC. It translates to CASSQDAGQGGNEQFF.

Note on this clonotype: This may be a read error: a much more frequent sequence differs by one nucleotide. The J gene is TRBJ2-1, the V gene TRBV29-1; the match to TRBD2 covers 7 bases. With 7 bases clipped from V and 6 bases from J, the junction kept 18 bases outside the gene matches. This CDR3 spans 16 amino acids. The germline V gene encodes CDR1 SQVTM and CDR2 ANQGSEA. The CDR3 DNA reads TGCAGCGCTGATTCTCGGCGGCGGGAGAAGGGCAATGAGCAGTTCTTC. Amino acids: CSADSRRREKGNEQFF.

The chain couples TRBV6-6 to TRBJ1-2; 11 bases align to TRBD1. This CDR3 region has 15 residues. Germline CDR1 and CDR2: MNHNY and SVGAGI (reference sequence). The trim removed 5 bases at V and 8 bases at J, leaving 10 bases unmatched. The CDR3 protein is CASSKTDRGQSGYTF. As DNA, the CDR3 is TGTGCCAGCAGTAAAACGGACAGGGGGCAGTCGGGCTACACCTTC.

The chain couples TRBV20-1 to TRBJ2-5; D is possibly TRBD2 (5 bases). The end of the DNA is better explained by TRBJ2-1, so the J call may be wrong. The CDR3 length is 12 residues. Germline CDR1 is DFQATT and CDR2 is SNEGSKA (reference sequence). The CDR3 here is CSARGMGETQFF. In DNA form, the CDR3 reads TGCAGTGCTAGGGGAATGGGAGAGACCCAGTTCTTC.

The sample holds a few counts of this clonotype. This chain links TRBV2 with TRBJ2-7; TRBD1 agrees at 8 bases. CDR1 SNHLY and CDR2 FYNNEI come from the germline V gene. Germline trimming cut 7 bases from V and 3 bases from J; bases unmatched to any gene: 8. CDR3 length: 14 residues. The CDR3 DNA sequence: TGTGCCAGCACCGGGACAGGAAGAATCTACGAGCAGTACTTC. Amino acid sequence: CASTGTGRIYEQYF.

This chain connects TRBV7-2 to TRBJ1-1, with D tentatively TRBD1 (6 bases). There are 13 residues in the CDR3. Trimming stripped 6 bases from V and 4 bases from J, with 12 bases between. Per germline, CDR1 SGHTA and CDR2 FQGNSA. CDR3 sequence reads: CASRGTGLTEAFF. CDR3 coding DNA: TGTGCCAGCAGGGGTACAGGGCTCACTGAAGCTTTCTTT.

This clonotype was counted only a few times. The V and J genes are TRBV7-9 and TRBJ2-3; 10 bases fit TRBD2. Unmatched junction bases numbered 9, after V lost 5 bases and J lost 1 base. CDR1 is SEHNR, CDR2 FQNEAQ, per germline (reference sequence). This CDR3 is 17 amino acids long. CDR3 protein: CASSPVPLAGGTDTQYF. CDR3 nucleotides: TGTGCCAGCAGCCCTGTGCCCCTAGCGGGGGGCACAGATACGCAGTATTTT.

This clonotype was seen only a few times. J is TRBJ2-7 and V is TRBV7-8, with 9 positions matching TRBD1. The CDR3 contains 13 residues. J was trimmed by 5 bases and V by 6 bases; bases with no gene match: 5. CDR1 SGHVS and CDR2 FQNEAQ come from the germline V gene. CDR3 residues: CASRDRGRHEQYF. CDR3 bases: TGTGCCAGCAGGGACAGGGGACGGCACGAGCAGTACTTC.

This chain uses TRBV5-1 with TRBJ2-1; TRBD2 agrees at 15 bases. The length of the CDR3 is 18 residues. With 4 bases clipped from V and 13 bases from J, the junction kept 18 bases outside the gene matches. CDR1 SGHRS and CDR2 YFSETQ come from the germline V gene. The CDR3 region has the DNA TGCGCCAGCAGCCCGGGGACTAGCGGGAGGATTCTCGGCGAGACCCAGTTCTTC. The encoded protein is CASSPGTSGRILGETQFF.

The chain uses TRBV7-3 and TRBJ1-4, with 7 bases aligning to TRBD1. This CDR3 contains 15 residues. Germline values: CDR1 SGHTA, CDR2 FQGTGA. J gave up 7 bases and V 3 bases, and 8 bases lay outside the gene matches. CDR3 nucleotides: TGTGCCAGCAGCTTTTCCGGGACAGCAGGTGAAAAACTGTTTTTT. It yields the protein CASSFSGTAGEKLFF.

Notes on this clonotype: It is likely a read error, because the conserved phenylalanine at the end of the CDR3 is missing. The V gene is TRBV12-3 or TRBV12-4, the J gene TRBJ2-6, with unresolved D. Trimming removed 3 bases from V and 0 bases from J, with 6 bases in between. The CDR3 extends over 15 amino acids. The CDR3 spells CASSFGNSGANVLTC. As DNA, the CDR3 is TGTGCCAGCAGTTTTGGGAACTCTGGGGCCAACGTCCTGACTTGC.

This clonotype was detected a few times. The chain links TRBV6-5 to TRBJ2-1, with D possibly being TRBD2 (6 bases). This CDR3 has 14 amino acids. The V end was cut by 5 bases, the J end by 3 bases, with 11 bases between. Germline CDR1 is MNHEY and CDR2 is SVGAGI. CDR3: CASSPSDNYNEQFF. CDR3 in DNA: TGTGCCAGCAGTCCTAGCGACAACTACAATGAGCAGTTCTTC.

This clonotype was seen more than once but under ten times. The J gene is TRBJ1-5, the V gene TRBV2; D gene unclear. The V end was cut by 7 bases, the J end by 0 bases, with 10 bases between. Germline lookup yields CDR1 SNHLY and CDR2 FYNNEI. The CDR3 length is 14 residues. The CDR3 reads CASTIYDSNQPQHF. Here the CDR3 DNA reads TGTGCCAGCACAATATATGATAGCAATCAGCCCCAGCATTTT.

With regard to this clonotype: A read error may explain this, as a much larger clone is one base away. This chain connects TRBV6-5 to TRBJ2-5; tentative D call: TRBD2 (6 bases). Germline CDR1 and CDR2: MNHEY and SVGAGI. Trimming shortened V by 6 bases and J by 1 base, and 18 bases separated the two germline ends. CDR3 length: 16 amino acids. The CDR3 sequence: CASSRGRSSRQETQYF. Written as DNA, the CDR3 is TGTGCCAGCAGCCGAGGGAGGAGCTCACGCCAAGAGACCCAGTACTTC.

V is TRBV20-1 and J is TRBJ1-2, with a weak D call TRBD1 (5 bases). Deletions cut 8 bases from V and 2 bases from J, with 18 bases between. There are 14 residues in the CDR3. The V gene's germline CDR1 is DFQATT and CDR2 SNEGSKA (reference sequence). DNA for the CDR3: TGCAGTCGAGGGGTCCCGGGGTCGAACTATGGCTACACCTTC. Translated, it gives CSRGVPGSNYGYTF.

The chain carries TRBV4-1 and TRBJ2-2, with TRBD2 matching 11 bases. CDR1 MGHRA and CDR2 YSYEKL come from the germline V gene. The CDR3 has 19 residues. V shed 0 bases and J 7 bases; nucleotides not matched to a gene: 13. The CDR3 DNA follows: TGCGCCAGCAGCCAAGATAGTAGCGGGGGGGCCCCGAAAGTCGGGGAGCTGTTTTTT. Amino acids: CASSQDSSGGAPKVGELFF.

The rearrangement joins TRBV28 to TRBJ1-2; unclear D gene. Germline V lookup: CDR1 MDHEN, CDR2 SYDVKM. The CDR3 runs to 13 residues. The ends were cut back, 6 bases at V and 4 bases at J, with 12 bases in the middle. CDR3 protein: CASSRGVIYGYTF. CDR3 bases: TGTGCCAGCAGCCGTGGGGTGATCTATGGCTACACCTTC.

This clonotype appeared a few times. The V call is TRBV18, the J call TRBJ2-1, with a tentative D call TRBD1 (5 bases). CDR3 length: 14 residues. V was shortened by 3 bases and J by 6 bases, with 12 bases between the two germline ends. Germline V CDR1 and CDR2: KGHSH, LQKENI. The chain's CDR3 is CASSPPRTLNEQFF. The DNA of the CDR3 is TGTGCCAGCTCACCTCCCCGGACACTCAATGAGCAGTTCTTC.

This rearrangement joins TRBV7-2 to TRBJ1-6; D is ambiguous. CDR1 and CDR2 (germline): SGHTA, FQGNSA. Trimming took off 5 bases at V and 9 bases at J, with 17 bases between the two ends. The CDR3 spans 15 residues. The CDR3 DNA is TGTGCCAGCAGCCCGTCGGCAGCAGAGAGTTCACCCCTCCACTTT. Protein product: CASSPSAAESSPLHF. Filled out from reference TRBV7-2 and TRBJ1-6, the complete variable domain reads GAGVSQSPSNKVTEKGKDVELRCDPISGHTALYWYRQSLGQGLEFLIYFQGNSAPDKSGLPSDRFSAERTGGSVSTLTIQRTQQEDSAVYLCASSPSAAESSPLHFGNGTRLTVT.

The genes are TRBV2 and TRBJ1-2, with a possible D match to TRBD1 (6 bases). This CDR3 comprises 15 residues. Germline CDR1 SNHLY, CDR2 FYNNEI. V was cut by 6 bases and J by 8 bases, with 22 bases left in between. In nucleotides, the CDR3 is TGTGCCAGCAGCGGAACAGGGTTGGGAGGACAGGGCTACACCTTC. Its translation: CASSGTGLGGQGYTF.

This chain connects TRBV14 to TRBJ1-4; D gene ambiguous. Trimming took 0 bases from V and 0 from J, leaving 8 bases between them. CDR1 and CDR2 from the germline V gene are SGHDN and FVKESK. The CDR3 runs to 16 residues. In DNA, the CDR3 is TGTGCCAGCAGCCAAGATGGGAGAGCAACTAATGAAAAACTGTTTTTT. Translated: CASSQDGRATNEKLFF.

In this sample, this clonotype turned up a few times. The chain links TRBV6-6 to TRBJ1-4; D is unresolved. Trimming removed 0 bases from V and 1 base from J, with 6 bases in between. Germline lookup yields CDR1 MNHNY and CDR2 SVGAGI (reference sequence). The CDR3 sequence is 15 residues long. CDR3: CASSYSKGTNEKLFF. Here the CDR3 DNA reads TGTGCCAGCAGTTACTCGAAGGGAACTAATGAAAAACTGTTTTTT.

The genes are TRBV6-5 and TRBJ1-1; unclear D gene. The germline V gene has CDR1 MNHEY and CDR2 SVGAGI. The CDR3 has 14 residues. Trimming cost V 2 bases and J 2 bases, with 9 bases left between them. CDR3 in DNA: TGTGCCAGCAGTTACGAGTCAGTTAACACTGAAGCTTTCTTT. Amino acid sequence: CASSYESVNTEAFF.

The chain employs TRBV20-1 and TRBJ1-2; 7 bases line up with TRBD1. The CDR3 contains 14 residues. Germline CDR1 and CDR2: DFQATT and SNEGSKA (reference sequence). The V gene end was trimmed by 6 bases and the J gene end by 2 bases; junction bases not matched to a gene: 9. The CDR3 DNA reads as TGCAGTGCGTCCGGGACAGCCTCAAACTATGGCTACACCTTC. Amino acids: CSASGTASNYGYTF.

The table lists this clonotype with a few counts. This chain connects TRBV30 to TRBJ1-1, with D tentatively TRBD1 (5 bases). The V gene's germline CDR1 is GTSNPN and CDR2 SVGIG (reference sequence). V shed 7 bases and J shed 1 base, with 16 bases lying between them. CDR3 length: 14 amino acids. For the CDR3, the DNA is TGTGCCTCAGGCCCCCGACAGAAGAACACTGAAGCTTTCTTT. This gives the protein CASGPRQKNTEAFF.